This note documents a single T cell receptor (beta chain) sequence. The sample originates from a study of PD-1 blockade in classical Hodgkin lymphoma. Assay used: immunoSEQ multiplex PCR; TCRdb lists only in-frame clones, some missing. The table records more than 140,000 clones, just under 80% of them present only once. With no exception, relapse followed autologous stem cell transplantation in all patients, and brentuximab vedotin exposure varied. The CDR3 spans 14 residues. Germline-derived CDR1 and CDR2 are SGHNT and YYREEE (reference sequence). Trimming removed 4 bases from V and 0 bases from J, with 11 bases in between.

The TCR originated in a human donor with classical Hodgkin lymphoma. This sample comprised peripheral blood mononuclear cells (PBMCs), obtained before the second cycle of nivolumab. V and J are TRBV5-4 and TRBJ2-7; D is ambiguous. The CDR3 DNA follows: TGTGCCAGCAGCAATGACGACGGCTCCTACGAGCAGTACTTC. Translation gives CASSNDDGSYEQYF.